The rows below give T cell receptor beta chains drawn from one sample of a study of blood T cell repertoires in COVID-19. Profiled with immunoSEQ multiplex PCR; TCRdb holds only in-frame clones, not every one. The table includes around 250,000 clones, 80% to 90% detected once. The specimen was PBMCs or T cells enriched from blood (not recorded which). These receptors were taken from a woman aged 40 to 50 who had been exposed to COVID-19. The CDR3 runs from the conserved cysteine through the conserved F or W. D genes are given only for firm matches. Not every row has a clone size; where given, it reads once, few, many or a size class.

DNA,CDR3,size,length,V,J,D
TGTGCCAGCAGCCCCACTGGACTACCTGAAAAACTGTTTTTT,CASSPTGLPEKLFF,once,14,TRBV7-9,TRBJ1-4,NA
TGTGCCAGCCGGAGGGGAAACACTGAAGCTTTCTTT,CASRRGNTEAFF,once,12,TRBV28,TRBJ1-1,NA
TGCGCCAGCGTCCCGGGACAGGGGTCGGGAGAGACCCAGTACTTC,CASVPGQGSGETQYF,NA,15,TRBV5-1,TRBJ2-5,TRBD1
TGTGCCAGCAGCTTAGGGGGCAGGACCCTTTACAATGAGCAGTTCTTC,CASSLGGRTLYNEQFF,once,16,TRBV11-2,TRBJ2-1,NA
TGCGCCAGCAGCCAAGGATCCCAGGGGCCCTATGGCTACACCTTC,CASSQGSQGPYGYTF,few,15,TRBV4-1,TRBJ1-2,NA
TGCGCCAGCAGCCCGAACTTAGCGGGGGAAGAGTTGGCTGAGCAGTTCTTC,CASSPNLAGEELAEQFF,NA,17,TRBV4-3,TRBJ2-1,TRBD2
TGTGCCAGCAGCCAGTCGCGGCTCACTGAAGCTTTCTTT,CASSQSRLTEAFF,NA,13,TRBV14,TRBJ1-1,NA
TGTGCCAGCAGCGCCATTTTACTAGCGGGATTGAGAGATACGCAGTATTTT,CASSAILLAGLRDTQYF,NA,17,TRBV9,TRBJ2-3,TRBD2
TGTGCCAGCTCATCGACAGGGGCCCCAGAAAAACTGTTTTTT,CASSSTGAPEKLFF,NA,14,TRBV18,TRBJ1-4,TRBD1
TGTGCCAGCAGCTTAGCGGGGGGGCATCCCAATGAGCAGTTCTTC,CASSLAGGHPNEQFF,NA,15,TRBV28,TRBJ2-1,TRBD2
TGTGCCAGCAGTTTGCATCGGGGGGGCAGGGTAGGAGGACAGCCCCAGCATTTT,CASSLHRGGRVGGQPQHF,NA,18,TRBV28,TRBJ1-5,NA
TGCGCCAGCAGCCAGGGACAGGGGGGACAGCCCCAGCATTTT,CASSQGQGGQPQHF,NA,14,TRBV5-1,TRBJ1-5,TRBD1
TGTGCCACCAGTGATTCTGTTGGGCTAGCGGGAAAGTGGGATACGCAGTATTTT,CATSDSVGLAGKWDTQYF,NA,18,TRBV24-1,TRBJ2-3,TRBD2
TGTGCCAGCACCCTCCGCCATAGCGGGAGGGCCCCGAGCTCCTACAATGAGCAGTTCTTC,CASTLRHSGRAPSSYNEQFF,NA,20,TRBV27,TRBJ2-1,TRBD2
TGCAGCGTTGAAGCGGGTAACACTGAAGCTTTCTTT,CSVEAGNTEAFF,NA,12,TRBV29-1,TRBJ1-1,NA
TGTGCCAGCTCACCAGTGAGCGTTGGACAGACCACCTCCTATGGCTACACCTTC,CASSPVSVGQTTSYGYTF,NA,18,TRBV18,TRBJ1-2,NA
TGTGCCAGCTCACTCGGTCCAACCAACACCGGGGAGCTGTTTTTT,CASSLGPTNTGELFF,once,15,TRBV18,TRBJ2-2,NA
TGTGCCAGTAGTATGCTAGGGACTAAGCAGTTCTTC,CASSMLGTKQFF,NA,12,TRBV19,TRBJ2-1,TRBD2
TGTGCCAGCAGCTCTGACAGGGTCGGCTACACCTTC,CASSSDRVGYTF,NA,12,TRBV11-2,TRBJ1-2,TRBD1
TGTGCCAGCAGCTTAGGGCATGACAACTCACCCCTCCACTTT,CASSLGHDNSPLHF,NA,14,TRBV7-2,TRBJ1-6,NA
TGTGCCAGCTCCGGCCTAGCAGGGGCGTACGAGCAGTACTTC,CASSGLAGAYEQYF,NA,14,TRBV6-5,TRBJ2-7,NA
TGTGCCAGCAGTGCCCGGCTAGCTAATGAGCAGTTCTTC,CASSARLANEQFF,NA,13,TRBV2,TRBJ2-1,NA
TGTGCCAGCAGCTCAGCGGCCGTCACCTACAATGAGCAGTTCTTC,CASSSAAVTYNEQFF,NA,15,TRBV7-3,TRBJ2-1,NA
TGTGCCAGCAGCCTTTCGGACAGGGACAATGAGCAGTTCTTC,CASSLSDRDNEQFF,NA,14,TRBV13,TRBJ2-1,TRBD1
TGTGCCAGCAGCCTCCAAGGGGGGGTTAGCTCCTACGAGCAGTACTTC,CASSLQGGVSSYEQYF,few,16,TRBV3-1/TRBV3-2,TRBJ2-7,NA
TGTGCCAGCGGGACAGGGAGCTACAATGAGCAGTTCTTC,CASGTGSYNEQFF,NA,13,TRBV19,TRBJ2-1,TRBD1
TGTGCCTTGGCGGGTACTGAAGCTTTCTTT,CALAGTEAFF,NA,10,TRBV30,TRBJ1-1,NA
TGTGCCACCAGCAGAGATGAGGAGACCCAGTACTTC,CATSRDEETQYF,NA,12,TRBV15,TRBJ2-5,NA
TGTGCCAGCAGGGATACAGCGAACACTGAAGCTTTCTTT,CASRDTANTEAFF,NA,13,TRBV27,TRBJ1-1,NA
TGTGCCAGCAGCTTCGGGGTAACTAATGAAAAACTGTTTTTT,CASSFGVTNEKLFF,once,14,TRBV5-1,TRBJ1-4,NA
TGTGCCACCAGTGATTTTGCGGGAGATGGTGAGCAGTTCTTC,CATSDFAGDGEQFF,NA,14,TRBV24-1,TRBJ2-1,TRBD2
TGTGCCAGCGGGAGCACAAGCAATCAGCCCCAGCATTTT,CASGSTSNQPQHF,once,13,TRBV12-3/TRBV12-4,TRBJ1-5,NA
TGCGCCAGCAGCACGAATTTCGGGACAGGGATGGTCCGGTACGAGCAGTACTTC,CASSTNFGTGMVRYEQYF,few,18,TRBV5-1,TRBJ2-7,TRBD1
TGTGCCAGCAGAGGGACCCAGGGGGGAAAAGAAAAACTGTTTTTT,CASRGTQGGKEKLFF,NA,15,TRBV6-6,TRBJ1-4,TRBD1